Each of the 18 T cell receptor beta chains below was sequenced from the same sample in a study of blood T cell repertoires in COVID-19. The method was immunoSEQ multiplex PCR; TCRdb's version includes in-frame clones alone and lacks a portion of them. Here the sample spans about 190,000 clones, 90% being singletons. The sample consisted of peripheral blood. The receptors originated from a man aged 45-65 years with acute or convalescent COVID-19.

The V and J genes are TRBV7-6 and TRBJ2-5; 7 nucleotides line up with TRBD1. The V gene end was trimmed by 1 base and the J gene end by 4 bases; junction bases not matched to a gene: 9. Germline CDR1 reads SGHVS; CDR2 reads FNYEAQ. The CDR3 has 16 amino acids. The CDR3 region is CASSLESTGAGETQYF. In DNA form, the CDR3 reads TGTGCCAGCAGCTTAGAGTCCACAGGGGCGGGAGAGACCCAGTACTTC.

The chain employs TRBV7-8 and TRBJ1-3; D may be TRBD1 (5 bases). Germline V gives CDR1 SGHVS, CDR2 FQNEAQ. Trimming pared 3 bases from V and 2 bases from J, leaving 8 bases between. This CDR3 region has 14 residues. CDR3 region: CASSFPGAGNTIYF. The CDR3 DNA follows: TGTGCCAGCAGCTTTCCGGGGGCTGGAAACACCATATATTTT.

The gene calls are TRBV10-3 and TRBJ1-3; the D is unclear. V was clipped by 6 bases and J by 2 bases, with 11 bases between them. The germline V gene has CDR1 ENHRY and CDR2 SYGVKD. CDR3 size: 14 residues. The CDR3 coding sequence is TGTGCCATCAGACCAGGTGAGCCTGGAAACACCATATATTTT. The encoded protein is CAIRPGEPGNTIYF.

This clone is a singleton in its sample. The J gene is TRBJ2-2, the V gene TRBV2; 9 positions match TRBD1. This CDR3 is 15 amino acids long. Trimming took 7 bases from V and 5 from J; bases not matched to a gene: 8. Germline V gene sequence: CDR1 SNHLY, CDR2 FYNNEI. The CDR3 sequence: CASILGQGGTGELFF. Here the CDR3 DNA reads TGTGCCAGCATCCTGGGACAGGGTGGGACCGGGGAGCTGTTTTTT.

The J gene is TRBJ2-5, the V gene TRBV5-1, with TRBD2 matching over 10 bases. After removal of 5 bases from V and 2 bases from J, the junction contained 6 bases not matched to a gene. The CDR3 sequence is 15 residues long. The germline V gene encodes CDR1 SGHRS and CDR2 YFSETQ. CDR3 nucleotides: TGCGCCAGCAGTAAGTCTAGCGGGAGTCAAGAGACCCAGTACTTC. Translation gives CASSKSSGSQETQYF.

The CDR3, as DNA: TGTGCCAGCAGCGTAGGCTCGGAAGAGACCCAGTACTTC. It yields the protein CASSVGSEETQYF. This chain links TRBV9 with TRBJ2-5, with D hard to call. Germline V CDR1 and CDR2: SGDLS, YYNGEE. Trimming took off 0 bases at V and 3 bases at J, with 6 bases between the two ends. This CDR3 has 13 residues. The full variable domain, with the rest looked up from reference TRBV9 and TRBJ2-5, is DSGVTQTPKHLITATGQRVTLRCSPRSGDLSVYWYQQSLDQGLQFLIQYYNGEERAKGNILERFSAQQFPDLHSELNLSSLELGDSALYFCASSVGSEETQYFGPGTRLLVL.

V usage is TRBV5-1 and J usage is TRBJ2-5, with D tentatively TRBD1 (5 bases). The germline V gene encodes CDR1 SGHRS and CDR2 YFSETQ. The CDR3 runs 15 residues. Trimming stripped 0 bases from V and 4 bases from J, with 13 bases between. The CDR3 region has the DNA TGCGCCAGCAGCTTGGGGCAGGGCCGAGTAGAGACCCAGTACTTC. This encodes CASSLGQGRVETQYF.

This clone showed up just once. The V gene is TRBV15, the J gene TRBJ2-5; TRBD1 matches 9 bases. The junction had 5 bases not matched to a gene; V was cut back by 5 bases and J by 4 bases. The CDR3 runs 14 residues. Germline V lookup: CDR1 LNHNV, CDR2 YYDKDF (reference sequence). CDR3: CATSLGQGGETQYF. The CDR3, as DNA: TGTGCCACCAGCTTGGGACAGGGAGGAGAGACCCAGTACTTC. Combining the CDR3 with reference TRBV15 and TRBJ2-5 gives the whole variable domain DAMVIQNPRYQVTQFGKPVTLSCSQTLNHNVMYWYQQKSSQAPKLLFHYYDKDFNNEADTPDNFQSRRPNTSFCFLDIRSPGLGDTAMYLCATSLGQGGETQYFGPGTRLLVL.

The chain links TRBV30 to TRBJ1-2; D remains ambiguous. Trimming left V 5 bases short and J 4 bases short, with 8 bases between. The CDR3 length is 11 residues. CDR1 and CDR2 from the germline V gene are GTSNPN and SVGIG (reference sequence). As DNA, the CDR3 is TGTGCCTGGGCCCTAGTCTATGGCTACACCTTC. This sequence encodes CAWALVYGYTF.

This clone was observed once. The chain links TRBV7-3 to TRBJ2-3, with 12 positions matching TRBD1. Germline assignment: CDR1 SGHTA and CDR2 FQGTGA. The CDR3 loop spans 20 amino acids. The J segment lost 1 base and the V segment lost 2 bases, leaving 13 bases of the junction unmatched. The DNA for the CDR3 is TGTGCCAGCAGCTTATCCAGCCTGGGACAGGGGGCGCTGGGCACAGATACGCAGTATTTT. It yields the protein CASSLSSLGQGALGTDTQYF.

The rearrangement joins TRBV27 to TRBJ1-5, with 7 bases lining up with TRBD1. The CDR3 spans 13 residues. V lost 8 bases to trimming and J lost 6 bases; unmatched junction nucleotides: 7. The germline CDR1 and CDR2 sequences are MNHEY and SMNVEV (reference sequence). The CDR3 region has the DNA TGTGCCAGCGGGATGACAGGGATTCAGCCCCAGCATTTT. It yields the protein CASGMTGIQPQHF.

The CDR3 nucleotides are TGTGCCAGCAGCTTAGCGATACAGCCTTACTACGAGCAGTACTTC. Its translation: CASSLAIQPYYEQYF. The V and J genes are TRBV7-8 and TRBJ2-7; the D is unclear. Trimming cost V 0 bases and J 3 bases, with 12 bases left between them. CDR3 length: 15 amino acids. Looked up from germline, CDR1 is SGHVS and CDR2 is FQNEAQ.

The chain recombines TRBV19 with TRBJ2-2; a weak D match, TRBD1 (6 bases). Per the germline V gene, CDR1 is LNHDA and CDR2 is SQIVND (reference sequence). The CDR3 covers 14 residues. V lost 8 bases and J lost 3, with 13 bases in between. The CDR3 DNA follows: TGTGCCAGTGCAACAGGGAGACACACCGGGGAGCTGTTTTTT. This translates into CASATGRHTGELFF. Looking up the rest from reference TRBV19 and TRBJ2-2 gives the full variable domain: DGGITQSPKYLFRKEGQNVTLSCEQNLNHDAMYWYRQDPGQGLRLIYYSQIVNDFQKGDIAEGYSVSREKKESFPLTVTSAQKNPTAFYLCASATGRHTGELFFGEGSRLTVL.

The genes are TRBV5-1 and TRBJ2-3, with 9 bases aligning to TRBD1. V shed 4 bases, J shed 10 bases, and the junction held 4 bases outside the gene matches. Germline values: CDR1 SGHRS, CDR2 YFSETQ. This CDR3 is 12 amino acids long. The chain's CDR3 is CASSRDRASQYF. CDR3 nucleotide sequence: TGCGCCAGCAGCCGGGACAGGGCTTCGCAGTATTTT.

The CDR3 DNA reads TGTGCCAGCAGCAAAAGGGGTTTTGTCGGCGACAGTAAAAACATTCAGTACTTC. It codes for CASSKRGFVGDSKNIQYF. The V and J genes are TRBV21-1 and TRBJ2-4; TRBD1, the D gene given by the table, was not confirmed from the DNA. TRBV21-1 represents a pseudogene. The length of the CDR3 is 18 residues.

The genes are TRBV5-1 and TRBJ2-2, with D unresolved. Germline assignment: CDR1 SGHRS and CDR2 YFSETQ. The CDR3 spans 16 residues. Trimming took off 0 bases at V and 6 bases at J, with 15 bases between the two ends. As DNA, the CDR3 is TGCGCCAGCAGCTTGGACACCGTAAAATTGTCCGGGGAGCTGTTTTTT. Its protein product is CASSLDTVKLSGELFF.

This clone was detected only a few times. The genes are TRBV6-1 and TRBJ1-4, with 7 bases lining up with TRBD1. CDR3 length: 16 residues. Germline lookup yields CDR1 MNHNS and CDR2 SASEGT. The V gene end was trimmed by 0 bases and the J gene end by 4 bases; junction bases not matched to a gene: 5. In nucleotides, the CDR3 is TGTGCCAGCAGTGAAGCCAGGGGGACCTTTAATGAAAAACTGTTTTTT. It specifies CASSEARGTFNEKLFF.

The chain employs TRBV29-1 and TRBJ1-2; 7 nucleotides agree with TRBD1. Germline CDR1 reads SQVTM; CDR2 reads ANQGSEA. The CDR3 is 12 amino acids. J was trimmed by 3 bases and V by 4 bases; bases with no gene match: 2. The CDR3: CSVVDRDYGYTF. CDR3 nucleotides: TGCAGCGTTGTCGACAGGGACTATGGCTACACCTTC.